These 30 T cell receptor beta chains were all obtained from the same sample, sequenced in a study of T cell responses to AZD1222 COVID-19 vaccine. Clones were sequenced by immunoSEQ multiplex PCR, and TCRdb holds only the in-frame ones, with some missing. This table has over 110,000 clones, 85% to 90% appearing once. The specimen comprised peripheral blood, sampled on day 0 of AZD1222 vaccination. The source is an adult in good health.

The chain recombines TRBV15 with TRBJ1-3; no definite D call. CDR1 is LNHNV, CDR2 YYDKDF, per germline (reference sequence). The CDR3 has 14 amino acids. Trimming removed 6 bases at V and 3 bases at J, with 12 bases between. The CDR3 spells CATSWSGLGNTIYF. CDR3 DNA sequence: TGTGCCACCAGTTGGAGCGGGCTTGGAAACACCATATATTTT.

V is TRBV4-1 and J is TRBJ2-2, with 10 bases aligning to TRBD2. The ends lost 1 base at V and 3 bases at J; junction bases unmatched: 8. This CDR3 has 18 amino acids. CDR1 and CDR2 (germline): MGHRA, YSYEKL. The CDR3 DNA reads TGCGCCAGCAGCCAAGCTCCCGAGCGGGGGGGCCACACCGGGGAGCTGTTTTTT. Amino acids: CASSQAPERGGHTGELFF.

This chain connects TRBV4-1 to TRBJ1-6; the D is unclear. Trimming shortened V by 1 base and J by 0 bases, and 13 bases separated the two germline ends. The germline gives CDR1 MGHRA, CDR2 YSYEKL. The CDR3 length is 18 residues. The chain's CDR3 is CASSQVASISSYNSPLHF. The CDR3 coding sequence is TGCGCCAGCAGCCAAGTAGCCAGCATCAGCTCCTATAATTCACCCCTCCACTTT.

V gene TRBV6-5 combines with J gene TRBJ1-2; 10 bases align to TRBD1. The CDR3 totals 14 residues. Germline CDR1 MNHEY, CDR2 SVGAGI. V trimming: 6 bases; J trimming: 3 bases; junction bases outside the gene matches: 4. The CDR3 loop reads CASSQDRGHYGYTF. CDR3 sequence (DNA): TGTGCCAGCAGCCAAGACAGGGGGCACTATGGCTACACCTTC.

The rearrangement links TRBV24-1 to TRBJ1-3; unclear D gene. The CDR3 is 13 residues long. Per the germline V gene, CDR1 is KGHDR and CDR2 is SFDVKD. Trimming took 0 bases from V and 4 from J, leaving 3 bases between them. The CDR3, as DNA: TGTGCCACCAGTGATTTGAGGGGAAACACCATATATTTT. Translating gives CATSDLRGNTIYF.

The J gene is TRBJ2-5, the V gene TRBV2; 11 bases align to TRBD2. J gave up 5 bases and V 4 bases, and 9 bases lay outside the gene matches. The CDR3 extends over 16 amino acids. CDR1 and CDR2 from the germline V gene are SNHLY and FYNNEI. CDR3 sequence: CASSVGSGGALETQYF. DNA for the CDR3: TGTGCCAGCAGTGTCGGTAGCGGGGGGGCCTTGGAGACCCAGTACTTC.

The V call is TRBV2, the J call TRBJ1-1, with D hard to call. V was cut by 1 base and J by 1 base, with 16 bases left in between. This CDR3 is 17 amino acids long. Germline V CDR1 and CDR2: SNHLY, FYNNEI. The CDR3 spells CASSEVPLLATNTEAFF. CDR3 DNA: TGTGCCAGCAGTGAAGTGCCCTTATTGGCCACGAACACTGAAGCTTTCTTT.

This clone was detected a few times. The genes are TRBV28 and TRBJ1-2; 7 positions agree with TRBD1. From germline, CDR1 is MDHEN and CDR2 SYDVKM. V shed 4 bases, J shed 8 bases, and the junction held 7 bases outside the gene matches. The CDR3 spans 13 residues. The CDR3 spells CASSYGQAAGYTF. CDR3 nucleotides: TGTGCCAGCAGTTACGGACAGGCCGCCGGCTACACCTTC.

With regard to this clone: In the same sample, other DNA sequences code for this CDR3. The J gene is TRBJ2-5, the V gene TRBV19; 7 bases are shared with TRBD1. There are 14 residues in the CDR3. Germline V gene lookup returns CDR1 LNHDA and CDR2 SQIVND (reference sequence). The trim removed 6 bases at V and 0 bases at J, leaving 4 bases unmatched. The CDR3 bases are TGTGCCAGTAGCCCGACAGGGTACCAAGAGACCCAGTACTTC. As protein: CASSPTGYQETQYF.

CDR3 coding DNA: TGTGCCAGCAGCCCATTGACAGGGGGTATCAATCAGCCCCAGCATTTT. This encodes CASSPLTGGINQPQHF. This rearrangement joins TRBV7-2 to TRBJ1-5; 9 bases align to TRBD1. CDR1 is SGHTA and CDR2 is FQGNSA in the germline V gene. The CDR3 spans 16 residues. With V trimmed by 5 bases and J by 3 bases, 8 bases remained unmatched.

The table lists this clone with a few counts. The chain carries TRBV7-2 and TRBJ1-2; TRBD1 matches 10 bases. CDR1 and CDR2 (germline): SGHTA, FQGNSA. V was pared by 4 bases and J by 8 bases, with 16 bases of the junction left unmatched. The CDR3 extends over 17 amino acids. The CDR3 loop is CASSSVRDRGALWGYTF. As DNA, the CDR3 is TGTGCCAGCAGCTCCGTCCGGGACAGGGGTGCCCTATGGGGCTACACCTTC.

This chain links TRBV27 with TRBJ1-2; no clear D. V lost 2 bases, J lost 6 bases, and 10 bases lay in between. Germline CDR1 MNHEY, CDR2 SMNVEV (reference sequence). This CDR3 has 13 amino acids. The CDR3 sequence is CASSLTEVDGYTF. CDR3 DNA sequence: TGTGCCAGCAGTTTAACCGAGGTGGATGGCTACACCTTC.

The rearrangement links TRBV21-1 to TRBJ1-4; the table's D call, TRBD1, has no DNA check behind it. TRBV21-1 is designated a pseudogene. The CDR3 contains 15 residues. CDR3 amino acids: CASSKERTGSEKLFF. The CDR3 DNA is TGTGCCAGCAGCAAAGAAAGGACAGGGAGTGAAAAACTGTTTTTT.

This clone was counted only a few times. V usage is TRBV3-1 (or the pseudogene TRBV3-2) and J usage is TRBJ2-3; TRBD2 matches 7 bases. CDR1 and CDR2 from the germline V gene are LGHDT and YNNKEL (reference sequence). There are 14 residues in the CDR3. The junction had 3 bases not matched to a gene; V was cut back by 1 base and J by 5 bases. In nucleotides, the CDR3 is TGTGCCAGCAGCCAAGCGGGGGGTGGAGATACGCAGTATTTT. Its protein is CASSQAGGGDTQYF.

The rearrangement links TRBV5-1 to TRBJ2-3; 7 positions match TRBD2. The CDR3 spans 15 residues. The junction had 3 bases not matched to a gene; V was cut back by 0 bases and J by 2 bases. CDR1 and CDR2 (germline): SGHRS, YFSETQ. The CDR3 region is CASSLGRLATDTQYF. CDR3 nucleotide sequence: TGCGCCAGCAGCTTGGGTCGACTAGCCACAGATACGCAGTATTTT.

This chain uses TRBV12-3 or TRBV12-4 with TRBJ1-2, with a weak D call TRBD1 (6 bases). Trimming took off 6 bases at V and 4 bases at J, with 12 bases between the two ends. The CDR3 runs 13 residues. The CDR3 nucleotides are TGTGCCAGCAGCTCGGGACAACGCTATGGCTACACCTTC. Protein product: CASSSGQRYGYTF.

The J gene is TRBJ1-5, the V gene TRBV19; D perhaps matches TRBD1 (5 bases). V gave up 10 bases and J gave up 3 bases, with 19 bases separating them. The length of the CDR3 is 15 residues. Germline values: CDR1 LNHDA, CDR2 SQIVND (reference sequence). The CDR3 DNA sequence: TGTGCCACCACGGGGGAAGCTCATCTCAATCAGCCCCAGCATTTT. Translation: CATTGEAHLNQPQHF. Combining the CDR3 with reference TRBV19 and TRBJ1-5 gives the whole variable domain DGGITQSPKYLFRKEGQNVTLSCEQNLNHDAMYWYRQDPGQGLRLIYYSQIVNDFQKGDIAEGYSVSREKKESFPLTVTSAQKNPTAFYLCATTGEAHLNQPQHFGDGTRLSIL.

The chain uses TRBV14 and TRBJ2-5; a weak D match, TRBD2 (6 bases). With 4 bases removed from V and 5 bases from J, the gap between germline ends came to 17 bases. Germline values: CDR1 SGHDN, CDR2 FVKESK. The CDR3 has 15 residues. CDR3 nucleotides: TGTGCCAGCAGCCTCCGTGGGACTTGGGGCGAGACCCAGTACTTC. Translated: CASSLRGTWGETQYF. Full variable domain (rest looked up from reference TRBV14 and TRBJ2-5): EAGVTQFPSHSVIEKGQTVTLRCDPISGHDNLYWYRRVMGKEIKFLLHFVKESKQDESGMPNNRFLAERTGGTYSTLKVQPAELEDSGVYFCASSLRGTWGETQYFGPGTRLLVL.

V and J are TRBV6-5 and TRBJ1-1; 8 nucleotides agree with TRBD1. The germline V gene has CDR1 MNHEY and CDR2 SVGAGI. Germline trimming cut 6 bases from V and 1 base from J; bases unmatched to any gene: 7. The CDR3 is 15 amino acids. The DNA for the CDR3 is TGTGCCAGCAGCGCAACCGGGACAGGGAACACTGAAGCTTTCTTT. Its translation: CASSATGTGNTEAFF.

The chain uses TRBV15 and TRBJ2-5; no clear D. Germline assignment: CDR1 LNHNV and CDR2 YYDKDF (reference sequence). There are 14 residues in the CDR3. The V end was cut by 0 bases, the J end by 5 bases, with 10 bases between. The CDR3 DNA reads TGTGCCACCAGCAGAGATAGACCCTCCGAGACCCAGTACTTC. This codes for CATSRDRPSETQYF.

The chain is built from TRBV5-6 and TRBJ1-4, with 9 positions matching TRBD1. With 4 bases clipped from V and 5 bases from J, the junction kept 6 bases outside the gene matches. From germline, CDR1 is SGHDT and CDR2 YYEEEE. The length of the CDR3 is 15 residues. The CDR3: CASSGAGTGNEKLFF. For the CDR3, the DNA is TGTGCCAGCAGCGGAGCCGGGACAGGGAATGAAAAACTGTTTTTT.

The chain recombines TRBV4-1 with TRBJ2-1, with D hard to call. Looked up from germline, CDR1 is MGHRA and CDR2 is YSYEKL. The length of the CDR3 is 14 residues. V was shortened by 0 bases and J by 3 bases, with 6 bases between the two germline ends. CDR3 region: CASSQDYRYNEQFF. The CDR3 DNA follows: TGCGCCAGCAGCCAAGATTACCGCTACAATGAGCAGTTCTTC.

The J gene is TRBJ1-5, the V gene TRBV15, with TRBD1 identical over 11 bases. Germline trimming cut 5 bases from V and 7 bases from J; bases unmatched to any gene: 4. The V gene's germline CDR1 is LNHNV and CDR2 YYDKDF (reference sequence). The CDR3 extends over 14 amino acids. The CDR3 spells CATSGQGARQPQHF. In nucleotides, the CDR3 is TGTGCCACCAGCGGACAGGGGGCCAGGCAGCCCCAGCATTTT.

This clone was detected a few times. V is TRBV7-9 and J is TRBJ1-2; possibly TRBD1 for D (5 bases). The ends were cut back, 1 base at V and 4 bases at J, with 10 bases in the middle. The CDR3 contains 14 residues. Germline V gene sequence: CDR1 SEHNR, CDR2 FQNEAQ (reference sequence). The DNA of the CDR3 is TGTGCCAGCAGCTTAGGTGGGGGTCCCTATGGCTACACCTTC. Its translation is CASSLGGGPYGYTF.

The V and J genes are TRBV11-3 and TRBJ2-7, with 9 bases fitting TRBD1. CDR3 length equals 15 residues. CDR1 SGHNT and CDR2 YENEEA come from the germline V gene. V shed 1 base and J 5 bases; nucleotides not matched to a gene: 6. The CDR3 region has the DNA TGTGCCAGCAGCTTAGGTCAACAGGGGGCGGACGAGCAGTACTTC. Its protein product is CASSLGQQGADEQYF.

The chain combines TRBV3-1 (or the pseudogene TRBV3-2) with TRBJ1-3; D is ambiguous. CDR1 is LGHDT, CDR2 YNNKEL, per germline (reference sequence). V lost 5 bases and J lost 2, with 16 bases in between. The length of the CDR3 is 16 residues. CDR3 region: CASSSRASTPGNTIYF. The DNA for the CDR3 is TGTGCCAGCAGCTCCCGGGCTTCGACCCCTGGAAACACCATATATTTT.

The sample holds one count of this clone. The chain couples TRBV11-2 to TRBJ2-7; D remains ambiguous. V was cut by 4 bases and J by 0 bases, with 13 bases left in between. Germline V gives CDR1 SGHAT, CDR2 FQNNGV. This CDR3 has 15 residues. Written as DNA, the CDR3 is TGTGCCAGCAGCTCCATCAGAAGGAGCTCCTACGAGCAGTACTTC. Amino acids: CASSSIRRSSYEQYF. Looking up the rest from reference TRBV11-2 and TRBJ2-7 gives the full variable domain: EAGVAQSPRYKIIEKRQSVAFWCNPISGHATLYWYQQILGQGPKLLIQFQNNGVVDDSQLPKDRFSAERLKGVDSTLKIQPAKLEDSAVYLCASSSIRRSSYEQYFGPGTRLTVT.

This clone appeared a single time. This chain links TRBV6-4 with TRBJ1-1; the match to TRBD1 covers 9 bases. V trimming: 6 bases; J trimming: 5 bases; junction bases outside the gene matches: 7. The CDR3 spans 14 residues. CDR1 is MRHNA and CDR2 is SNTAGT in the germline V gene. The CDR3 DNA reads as TGTGCCAGCAGGCCACAGGGGGCGGGTACTGAAGCTTTCTTT. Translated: CASRPQGAGTEAFF.

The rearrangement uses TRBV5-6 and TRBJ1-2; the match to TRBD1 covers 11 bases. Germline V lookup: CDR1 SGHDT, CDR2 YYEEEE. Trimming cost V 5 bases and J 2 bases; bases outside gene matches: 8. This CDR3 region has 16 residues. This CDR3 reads CASSRTGGFGNYGYTF. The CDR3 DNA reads TGTGCCAGCAGTCGGACAGGGGGCTTTGGCAACTATGGCTACACCTTC.

In nucleotides, the CDR3 is TGTGCCAGCAGTTCCCCGGCAATGAACACTGAAGCTTTCTTT. Encoded protein: CASSSPAMNTEAFF. The chain carries TRBV6-5 and TRBJ1-1; D remains ambiguous. V shed 4 bases and J shed 0 bases, with 9 bases lying between them. The germline gives CDR1 MNHEY, CDR2 SVGAGI. The CDR3 is 14 amino acids.